This T cell receptor (beta chain) was found in a study of blood T cell repertoires in COVID-19. For the study at large: From the United States, Italy and Spain came samples of acute and convalescent COVID-19. PBMCs, B-cell-depleted T cells, or T cells provided the cDNA or gDNA that made up the material.

In the authors' workflow: Estimated nucleated cell counts came from reference gene primer amplification. Repertoires were generated with immunoSEQ multiplex PCR, while TCRdb's copy carries only in-frame clones and drops some. V, J and clone size derive from that table, while D and trimming were established from the DNA sequence. The repertoire consists of 170,000 or so clones, with about 88% occurring once and the leading ten covering 2.5% to 3%. Per germline, CDR1 LNHDA and CDR2 SQIVND (reference sequence). This CDR3 is built from 15 residues. Trimming at V came to 4 bases and at J to 3 bases, leaving 5 bases not matched to a gene.

The specimen sequenced was peripheral blood. The clonotype comes from a man between 35 and 55 years old with active or convalescent COVID-19. The gene calls are TRBV19 and TRBJ2-1; 8 positions match TRBD1. The CDR3 coding sequence is TGTGCCAGTAGTACAGGGGGCTTAGACTACAATGAGCAGTTCTTC. Protein product: CASSTGGLDYNEQFF.